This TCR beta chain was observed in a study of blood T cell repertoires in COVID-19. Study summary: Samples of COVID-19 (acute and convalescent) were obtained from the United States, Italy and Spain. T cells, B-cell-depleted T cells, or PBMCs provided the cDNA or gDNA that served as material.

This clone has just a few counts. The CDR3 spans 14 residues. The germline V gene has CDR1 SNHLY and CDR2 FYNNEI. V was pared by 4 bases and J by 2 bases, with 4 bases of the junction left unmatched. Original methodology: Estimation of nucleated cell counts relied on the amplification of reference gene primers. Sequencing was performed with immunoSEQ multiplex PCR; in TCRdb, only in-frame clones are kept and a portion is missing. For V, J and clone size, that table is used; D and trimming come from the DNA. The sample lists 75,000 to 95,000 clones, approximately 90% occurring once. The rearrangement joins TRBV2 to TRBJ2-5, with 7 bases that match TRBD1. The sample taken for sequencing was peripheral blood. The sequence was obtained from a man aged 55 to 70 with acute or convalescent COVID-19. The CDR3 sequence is CASSGIRGQETQYF. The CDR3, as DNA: TGTGCCAGCAGTGGAATCAGGGGGCAAGAGACCCAGTACTTC.